The 31 T cell receptor beta chains presented below share a single source sample, sequenced in a study of blood T cell repertoires in COVID-19. Generated by immunoSEQ multiplex PCR, the TCRdb table keeps only in-frame clones and is missing some. Found here are fewer than 200,000 clones, around 84% of them singletons; the top ten hold approximately 7.3%. Specimen: PBMCs or T cells enriched from blood (not recorded which). All receptors come from a man aged 50-60 years who had recovered from COVID-19.

This clone was counted ten times or more. The chain joins TRBV9 to TRBJ2-7; 8 bases are shared with TRBD2. With 0 bases clipped from V and 5 bases from J, the junction kept 4 bases outside the gene matches. The CDR3 is 14 amino acids. Germline CDR1 SGDLS, CDR2 YYNGEE. DNA of the CDR3: TGTGCCAGCAGCGTAGGCCCGACTAGCGACGAGCAGTACTTC. The encoded protein is CASSVGPTSDEQYF.

The chain employs TRBV5-1 and TRBJ2-1; 11 bases fit TRBD2. The J segment lost 3 bases and the V segment lost 2 bases, leaving 10 bases of the junction unmatched. Germline assignment: CDR1 SGHRS and CDR2 YFSETQ. The CDR3 sequence is 18 residues long. CDR3 sequence: CASSFLLTSGEYYNEQFF. For the CDR3, the DNA is TGCGCCAGCAGCTTCCTCCTGACTAGCGGGGAATACTACAATGAGCAGTTCTTC.

V is TRBV7-9 and J is TRBJ1-1; 7 nucleotides agree with TRBD1. V trimming: 4 bases; J trimming: 0 bases; junction bases outside the gene matches: 2. Germline CDR1 SEHNR, CDR2 FQNEAQ (reference sequence). The CDR3 consists of 14 residues. The CDR3 loop reads CASSSGQVNTEAFF. The DNA of the CDR3 is TGTGCCAGCAGCTCAGGACAGGTGAACACTGAAGCTTTCTTT.

J is TRBJ1-5 and V is TRBV7-2, with a tentative D call TRBD1 (5 bases). The germline V and J ends were trimmed by 5 bases and 3 bases, with 14 bases remaining between them. CDR1 and CDR2 from the germline V gene are SGHTA and FQGNSA. The CDR3 length is 15 residues. The CDR3 coding sequence is TGTGCCAGCAGCCGCGGGACGGAATTCAATCAGCCCCAGCATTTT. Its translation: CASSRGTEFNQPQHF.

The CDR3 DNA reads as TGCGCCAGCAGCCAGGGATGGGGAGATCTCATGAACACTGAAGCTTTCTTT. Its protein is CASSQGWGDLMNTEAFF. The genes are TRBV4-1 and TRBJ1-1; no clear D. V lost 3 bases, J lost 0 bases, and 17 bases lay in between. CDR3 size: 17 residues. Looked up from germline, CDR1 is MGHRA and CDR2 is YSYEKL.

The gene calls are TRBV5-1 and TRBJ2-5, with 7 bases that match TRBD1. The CDR3 spans 15 residues. The V segment lost 1 base and the J segment 4 bases; nucleotides outside the gene matches: 7. Germline V CDR1 and CDR2: SGHRS, YFSETQ. CDR3 sequence: CASSLRVSGGETQYF. In DNA, the CDR3 is TGCGCCAGCAGCTTGCGGGTTTCAGGGGGAGAGACCCAGTACTTC.

This clone showed up just once. The chain uses TRBV4-3 and TRBJ1-6; D not certain. CDR1 and CDR2 from the germline V gene are LGHNA and YSLEER. This CDR3 contains 18 residues. V was clipped by 0 bases and J by 0 bases, with 12 bases between them. The CDR3 coding sequence is TGCGCCAGCAGCCAAGACCCGGGGTTCAGCTCCTATAATTCACCCCTCCACTTT. Protein sequence: CASSQDPGFSSYNSPLHF.

J is TRBJ1-4 and V is TRBV6-2 or TRBV6-3, with 7 nucleotides matching TRBD1. V lost 5 bases, J lost 2 bases, and 5 bases stayed unmatched. Germline-derived CDR1 and CDR2 are MNHEY and SVGEGT. The CDR3 consists of 15 residues. In DNA, the CDR3 is TGTGCCAGCAGTGCGACGACAGGGACTAATGAAAAACTGTTTTTT. Its translation is CASSATTGTNEKLFF.

The chain combines TRBV19 with TRBJ1-1, with D perhaps matching TRBD1 (6 bases). Germline CDR1 LNHDA, CDR2 SQIVND (reference sequence). This CDR3 spans 13 amino acids. Deletions cut 5 bases from V and 5 bases from J, with 12 bases between. The CDR3, as DNA: TGTGCCAGTAGTCTCAAGGGGGGGACTGAAGCTTTCTTT. It codes for CASSLKGGTEAFF.

This chain connects TRBV11-2 to TRBJ2-5, with 12 positions matching TRBD2. The CDR3 is 17 residues long. Losses at the gene ends were 2 bases for V and 4 bases for J; bases not matched to a gene: 8. The germline CDR1 and CDR2 sequences are SGHAT and FQNNGV. CDR3 residues: CASSLIPGLAGLETQYF. In DNA, the CDR3 is TGTGCCAGCAGCTTAATTCCCGGACTAGCGGGGCTAGAGACCCAGTACTTC.

The chain joins TRBV25-1 to TRBJ2-2; 9 nucleotides line up with TRBD1. CDR1 and CDR2 (germline): MGHDK, SYGVNS. The CDR3 consists of 14 residues. Trimming removed 8 bases from V and 4 bases from J; junction bases left unmatched: 5. CDR3 DNA sequence: TGTGCCAGCCGCGGACAGGGGAGCACCGGGGAGCTGTTTTTT. Protein: CASRGQGSTGELFF.

The rearrangement links TRBV30 to TRBJ1-4; tentative D call: TRBD1 (6 bases). The germline V and J ends were trimmed by 1 base and 4 bases, with 13 bases remaining between them. In germline, CDR1 is GTSNPN, CDR2 SVGIG (reference sequence). The CDR3 runs to 15 residues. The CDR3 DNA reads TGTGCCTGGAGTGCCTCCGGGACAAGTAATGAAAAACTGTTTTTT. Translated: CAWSASGTSNEKLFF.

This clone was recorded once. The rearrangement joins TRBV4-2 to TRBJ2-5; 12 bases are shared with TRBD2. This CDR3 comprises 17 residues. Per the germline V gene, CDR1 is LGHNA and CDR2 is YNFKEQ. V was clipped by 0 bases and J by 4 bases; unmatched bases: 6. The CDR3 here is CASSQDRSSGGGETQYF. The CDR3 nucleotides are TGTGCCAGCAGCCAAGATAGGTCTAGCGGGGGGGGAGAGACCCAGTACTTC.

The chain joins TRBV27 to TRBJ1-2; 11 bases line up with TRBD1. In germline, CDR1 is MNHEY, CDR2 SMNVEV (reference sequence). This CDR3 comprises 15 residues. Losses at the gene ends were 6 bases for V and 4 bases for J; bases not matched to a gene: 7. CDR3 region: CASRRDRGDVYGYTF. The DNA for the CDR3 is TGTGCCAGCAGGAGGGACAGGGGGGATGTCTATGGCTACACCTTC.

CDR3: CASTKSDDRVVSQPQHF. The CDR3 nucleotides are TGTGCCAGTACCAAATCCGATGACAGGGTAGTTTCGCAGCCCCAGCATTTT. The V call is TRBV19, the J call TRBJ1-5; 7 nucleotides align to TRBD1. CDR3 length: 17 amino acids. The V and J ends lost 7 bases and 7 bases, in that order; junction bases with no gene match: 19. Looked up from germline, CDR1 is LNHDA and CDR2 is SQIVND (reference sequence).

V is TRBV5-4 and J is TRBJ2-3, with 15 nucleotides matching TRBD2. This CDR3 is built from 16 residues. Unmatched junction bases numbered 5, after V lost 4 bases and J lost 5 bases. CDR1 SGHNT and CDR2 YYREEE come from the germline V gene (reference sequence). CDR3 DNA sequence: TGTGCCAGCAGCCCGGGACTAGCGGGGGGCGGAGATACGCAGTATTTT. Translated: CASSPGLAGGGDTQYF.

V and J are TRBV3-1 (or the pseudogene TRBV3-2) and TRBJ1-3, with 7 bases matching TRBD1. CDR1 and CDR2 from the germline V gene are LGHDT and YNNKEL (reference sequence). This CDR3 has 16 amino acids. With V trimmed by 2 bases and J by 0 bases, 4 bases remained unmatched. The CDR3 DNA reads as TGTGCCAGCAGCCAAAGGGACAGCTACTCTGGAAACACCATATATTTT. Translation: CASSQRDSYSGNTIYF.

There are many counts of this clone. The chain couples TRBV30 to TRBJ1-5; D unclear. The germline gives CDR1 GTSNPN, CDR2 SVGIG (reference sequence). Trimming left V 0 bases short and J 2 bases short, with 11 bases between. The CDR3 is made up of 15 amino acids. The CDR3 DNA sequence: TGTGCCTGGAGTGTACCAGTTTCTGGCAATCAGCCCCAGCATTTT. Its translation is CAWSVPVSGNQPQHF. The complete variable domain, with remaining parts taken from reference TRBV30 and TRBJ1-5, reads SQTIHQWPATLVQPVGSPLSLECTVEGTSNPNLYWYRQAAGRGLQLLFYSVGIGQISSEVPQNLSASRPQDRQFILSSKKLLLSDSGFYLCAWSVPVSGNQPQHFGDGTRLSIL.

This clone was counted between two and nine times. The chain links TRBV20-1 to TRBJ1-2; the match to TRBD1 covers 8 bases. Germline V gene sequence: CDR1 DFQATT, CDR2 SNEGSKA (reference sequence). Losses at the gene ends were 7 bases for V and 8 bases for J; bases not matched to a gene: 6. The CDR3 sequence is 11 residues long. In nucleotides, the CDR3 is TGCAGTGGCCAGGGGGCGTACGGCTACACCTTC. Amino acid sequence: CSGQGAYGYTF.

The genes are TRBV5-5 and TRBJ1-3; D ambiguous. V lost 4 bases to trimming and J lost 1 base, with 12 bases between them. The germline V gene encodes CDR1 SGHKS and CDR2 YYEKEE (reference sequence). The CDR3 sequence is 15 residues long. This CDR3 is CASSPPFLSGNTIYF. The CDR3 nucleotides read TGTGCCAGCAGCCCTCCGTTCTTATCTGGAAACACCATATATTTT.

The rearrangement uses TRBV2 and TRBJ2-5; D is uncertain. Germline V lookup: CDR1 SNHLY, CDR2 FYNNEI. This CDR3 contains 11 residues. With 4 bases removed from V and 4 bases from J, the gap between germline ends came to 4 bases. CDR3 sequence (DNA): TGTGCCAGCAGTGGTCGAGAGACCCAGTACTTC. Amino acids: CASSGRETQYF.

V is TRBV18 and J is TRBJ1-4; D not resolved. Germline lookup yields CDR1 KGHSH and CDR2 LQKENI. Trimming removed 5 bases at V and 4 bases at J, with 8 bases between. The CDR3 has 13 amino acids. CDR3 amino acids: CASSSRLNEKLFF. CDR3 DNA: TGTGCCAGCTCATCTAGGCTTAATGAAAAACTGTTTTTT.

The chain joins TRBV2 to TRBJ1-1, with TRBD1 matching over 7 bases. Germline V gene sequence: CDR1 SNHLY, CDR2 FYNNEI. CDR3 size: 14 residues. With V trimmed by 5 bases and J by 3 bases, 6 bases remained unmatched. The CDR3 is CASSSGGRDTEAFF. CDR3 in DNA: TGTGCCAGCAGTTCAGGGGGACGGGACACTGAAGCTTTCTTT.

The CDR3 DNA reads as TGTGCCAGCAGCTCGAAGTCCGGACAGAGTATTGAGCAGTTCTTC. It encodes CASSSKSGQSIEQFF. This chain uses TRBV7-2 with TRBJ2-1, with D tentatively TRBD1 (6 bases). With 4 bases removed from V and 9 bases from J, the gap between germline ends came to 19 bases. The CDR3 loop spans 15 amino acids. CDR1 and CDR2 (germline): SGHTA, FQGNSA.

This sequence joins TRBV5-6 and TRBJ1-3; 8 bases are a match to TRBD1. The CDR3 runs to 16 residues. V shed 4 bases, J shed 3 bases, and the junction held 9 bases outside the gene matches. From germline, CDR1 is SGHDT and CDR2 YYEEEE. The CDR3 DNA reads TGTGCCAGCAGCCCTGGCCAGGGGGCATATGGAAACACCATATATTTT. Its protein product is CASSPGQGAYGNTIYF.

The chain has TRBV29-1 and TRBJ1-4, with 12 bases aligning to TRBD1. CDR3 length equals 13 residues. The trim removed 6 bases at V and 6 bases at J, leaving 2 bases unmatched. Germline values: CDR1 SQVTM, CDR2 ANQGSEA. In nucleotides, the CDR3 is TGCAGCGTCGGGACAGGGGGCGATGAAAAACTGTTTTTT. Translation gives CSVGTGGDEKLFF.

The chain employs TRBV6-5 and TRBJ1-2, with 7 bases aligning to TRBD1. There are 15 residues in the CDR3. V lost 0 bases and J lost 7; bases outside the gene matches: 8. Germline lookup yields CDR1 MNHEY and CDR2 SVGAGI. Here the CDR3 DNA reads TGTGCCAGCAGTTACTCCCCCCAGGGGGTAGGTGGCTACACCTTC. Translating gives CASSYSPQGVGGYTF.

The V and J genes are TRBV18 and TRBJ2-5; possible D gene TRBD1, 5 bases. The germline V gene has CDR1 KGHSH and CDR2 LQKENI. The CDR3 has 12 residues. With 5 bases removed from V and 5 bases from J, the gap between germline ends came to 9 bases. The CDR3 sequence: CASSRAGETQYF. The DNA of the CDR3 is TGTGCCAGCTCAAGGGCAGGGGAGACCCAGTACTTC.

The DNA of the CDR3 is TGTGCCAGCAGTAGAGGTTATAGGAACACTGAAGCTTTCTTT. Residues: CASSRGYRNTEAFF. The V gene is TRBV2, the J gene TRBJ1-1; the D is unclear. Between the trimmed V and J ends, which lost 5 bases and 1 base, there was a span of 11 bases. CDR3 length: 14 residues. Germline V gene data show CDR1 as SNHLY and CDR2 as FYNNEI. The full variable domain, rest sourced from reference TRBV2 and TRBJ1-1, is EPEVTQTPSHQVTQMGQEVILRCVPISNHLYFYWYRQILGQKVEFLVSFYNNEISEKSEIFDDQFSVERPDGSNFTLKIRSTKLEDSAMYFCASSRGYRNTEAFFGQGTRLTVV.

This clone was seen once. The chain uses TRBV30 and TRBJ1-6, with TRBD1 matching 7 bases. V lost 2 bases and J lost 2; bases outside the gene matches: 6. CDR3 length equals 16 residues. Germline assignment: CDR1 GTSNPN and CDR2 SVGIG (reference sequence). The CDR3 DNA reads as TGTGCCTGGAGTCCGCGGACAGGCACCTATAATTCACCCCTCCACTTT. Amino acids: CAWSPRTGTYNSPLHF.

This chain connects TRBV7-9 to TRBJ1-1, with D possibly being TRBD1 (6 bases). V was cut by 5 bases and J by 7 bases, with 17 bases left in between. CDR3 length equals 14 residues. Germline V CDR1 and CDR2: SEHNR, FQNEAQ (reference sequence). CDR3 sequence (DNA): TGTGCCAGCAGCCAGCCGGACAGAGGGGATGAAGCTTTCTTT. Its translation is CASSQPDRGDEAFF.